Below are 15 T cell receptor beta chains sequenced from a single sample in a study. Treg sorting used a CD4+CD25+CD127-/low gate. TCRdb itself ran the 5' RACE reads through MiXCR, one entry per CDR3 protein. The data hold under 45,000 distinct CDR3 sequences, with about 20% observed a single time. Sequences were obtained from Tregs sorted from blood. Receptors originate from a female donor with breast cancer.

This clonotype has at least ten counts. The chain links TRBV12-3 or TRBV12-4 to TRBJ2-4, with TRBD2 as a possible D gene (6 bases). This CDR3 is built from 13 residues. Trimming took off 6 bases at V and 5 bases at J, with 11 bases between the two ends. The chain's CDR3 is CASSPGLENIQYF. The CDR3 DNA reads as TGTGCCAGCAGCCCGGGACTTGAAAACATTCAGTACTTC.

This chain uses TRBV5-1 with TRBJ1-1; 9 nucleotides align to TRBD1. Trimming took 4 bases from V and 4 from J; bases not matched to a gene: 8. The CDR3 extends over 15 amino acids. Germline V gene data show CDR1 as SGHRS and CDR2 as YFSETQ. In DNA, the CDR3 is TGCGCCAGCAGCATTTGGACAGGGGATACCACTGAAGCTTTCTTT. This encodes CASSIWTGDTTEAFF.

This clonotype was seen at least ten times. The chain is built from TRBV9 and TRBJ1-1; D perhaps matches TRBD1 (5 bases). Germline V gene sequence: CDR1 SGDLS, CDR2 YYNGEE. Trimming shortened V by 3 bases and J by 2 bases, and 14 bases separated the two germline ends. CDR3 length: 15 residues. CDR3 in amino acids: CASSGGNPRNTEAFF. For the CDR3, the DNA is TGTGCCAGCAGCGGGGGGAACCCGCGTAACACTGAAGCTTTCTTT.

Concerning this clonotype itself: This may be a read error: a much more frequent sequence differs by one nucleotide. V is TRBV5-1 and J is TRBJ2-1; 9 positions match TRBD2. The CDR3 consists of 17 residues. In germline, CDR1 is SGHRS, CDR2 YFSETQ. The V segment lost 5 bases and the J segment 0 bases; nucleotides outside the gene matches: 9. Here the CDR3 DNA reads TGCGCCAGCAGGAAGACCCCAGCGGGAGGCTCCTACAATGAGCAGTTCTTC. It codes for CASRKTPAGGSYNEQFF.

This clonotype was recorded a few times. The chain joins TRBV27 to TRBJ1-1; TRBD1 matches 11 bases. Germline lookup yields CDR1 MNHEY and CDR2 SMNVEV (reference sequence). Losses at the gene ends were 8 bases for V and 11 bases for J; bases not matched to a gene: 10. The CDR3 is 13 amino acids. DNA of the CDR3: TGTGCCAGCCGGGGACAGGGGGTTCCGAAGGCTTTCTTT. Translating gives CASRGQGVPKAFF.

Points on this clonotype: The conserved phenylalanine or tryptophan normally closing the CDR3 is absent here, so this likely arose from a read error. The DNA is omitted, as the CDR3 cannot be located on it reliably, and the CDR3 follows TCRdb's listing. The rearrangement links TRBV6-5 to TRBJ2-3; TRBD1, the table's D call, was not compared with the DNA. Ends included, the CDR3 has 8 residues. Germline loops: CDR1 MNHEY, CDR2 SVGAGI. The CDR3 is CASSYSYR.

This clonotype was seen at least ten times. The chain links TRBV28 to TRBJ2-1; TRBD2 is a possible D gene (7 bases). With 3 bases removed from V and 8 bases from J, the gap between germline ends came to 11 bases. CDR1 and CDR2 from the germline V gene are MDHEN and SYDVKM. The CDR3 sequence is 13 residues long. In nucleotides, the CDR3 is TGTGCCAGCAGTTTGGGGGGGCCAGATGAGCAGTTCTTC. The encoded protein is CASSLGGPDEQFF.

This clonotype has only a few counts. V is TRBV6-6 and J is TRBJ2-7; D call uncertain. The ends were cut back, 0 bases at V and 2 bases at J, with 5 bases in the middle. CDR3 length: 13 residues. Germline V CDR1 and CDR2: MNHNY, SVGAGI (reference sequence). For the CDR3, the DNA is TGTGCCAGCAGTTACTCTCAGGCCTACGAGCAGTACTTC. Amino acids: CASSYSQAYEQYF.

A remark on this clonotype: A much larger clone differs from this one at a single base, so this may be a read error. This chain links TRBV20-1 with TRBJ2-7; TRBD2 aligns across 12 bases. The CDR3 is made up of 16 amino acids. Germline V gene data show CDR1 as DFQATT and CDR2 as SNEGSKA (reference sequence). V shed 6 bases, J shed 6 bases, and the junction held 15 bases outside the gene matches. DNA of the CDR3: TGCAGTGCCAGACTAGCGGGAGTTCGGTGGTCTTCCGAGCAGTACTTC. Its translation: CSARLAGVRWSSEQYF.

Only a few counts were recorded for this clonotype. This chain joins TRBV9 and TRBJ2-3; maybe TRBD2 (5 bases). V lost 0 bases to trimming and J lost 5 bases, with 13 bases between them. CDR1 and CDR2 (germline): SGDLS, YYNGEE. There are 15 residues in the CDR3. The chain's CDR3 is CASSVDASKGDTQYF. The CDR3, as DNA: TGTGCCAGCAGCGTAGACGCTAGCAAAGGAGATACGCAGTATTTT. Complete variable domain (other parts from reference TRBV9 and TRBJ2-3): DSGVTQTPKHLITATGQRVTLRCSPRSGDLSVYWYQQSLDQGLQFLIQYYNGEERAKGNILERFSAQQFPDLHSELNLSSLELGDSALYFCASSVDASKGDTQYFGPGTRLTVL.

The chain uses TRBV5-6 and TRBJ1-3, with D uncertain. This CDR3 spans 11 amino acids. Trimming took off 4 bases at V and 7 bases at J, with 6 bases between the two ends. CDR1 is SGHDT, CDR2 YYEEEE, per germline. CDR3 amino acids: CASSLLNTIYF. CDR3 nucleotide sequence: TGTGCCAGCAGCCTGTTGAACACCATATATTTT.

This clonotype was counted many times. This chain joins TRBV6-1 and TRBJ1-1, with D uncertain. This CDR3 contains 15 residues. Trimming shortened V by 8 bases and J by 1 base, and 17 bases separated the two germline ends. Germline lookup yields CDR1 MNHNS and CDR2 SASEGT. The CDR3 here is CASAPQTFPNTEAFF. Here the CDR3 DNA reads TGTGCCAGCGCACCCCAGACATTCCCGAACACTGAAGCTTTCTTT.

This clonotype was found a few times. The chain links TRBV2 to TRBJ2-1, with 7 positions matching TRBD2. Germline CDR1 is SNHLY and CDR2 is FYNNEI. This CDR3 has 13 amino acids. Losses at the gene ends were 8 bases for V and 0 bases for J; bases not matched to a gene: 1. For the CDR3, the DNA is TGTGCCAGCTCTAGCGGCTCCTACAATGAGCAGTTCTTC. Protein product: CASSSGSYNEQFF.

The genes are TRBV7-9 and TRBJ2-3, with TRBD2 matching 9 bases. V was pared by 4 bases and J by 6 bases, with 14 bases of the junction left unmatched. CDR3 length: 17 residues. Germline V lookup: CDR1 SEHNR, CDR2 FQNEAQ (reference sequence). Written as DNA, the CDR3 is TGTGCCAGCAGCTCAACCCGCGGCGCTAGCGGGAAGGATACGCAGTATTTT. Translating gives CASSSTRGASGKDTQYF.

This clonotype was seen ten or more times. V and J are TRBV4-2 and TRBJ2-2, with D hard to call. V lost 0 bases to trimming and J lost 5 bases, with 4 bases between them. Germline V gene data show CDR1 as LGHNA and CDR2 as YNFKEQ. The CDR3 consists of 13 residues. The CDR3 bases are TGTGCCAGCAGCCAAGAACGGACCGGGGAGCTGTTTTTT. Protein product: CASSQERTGELFF.